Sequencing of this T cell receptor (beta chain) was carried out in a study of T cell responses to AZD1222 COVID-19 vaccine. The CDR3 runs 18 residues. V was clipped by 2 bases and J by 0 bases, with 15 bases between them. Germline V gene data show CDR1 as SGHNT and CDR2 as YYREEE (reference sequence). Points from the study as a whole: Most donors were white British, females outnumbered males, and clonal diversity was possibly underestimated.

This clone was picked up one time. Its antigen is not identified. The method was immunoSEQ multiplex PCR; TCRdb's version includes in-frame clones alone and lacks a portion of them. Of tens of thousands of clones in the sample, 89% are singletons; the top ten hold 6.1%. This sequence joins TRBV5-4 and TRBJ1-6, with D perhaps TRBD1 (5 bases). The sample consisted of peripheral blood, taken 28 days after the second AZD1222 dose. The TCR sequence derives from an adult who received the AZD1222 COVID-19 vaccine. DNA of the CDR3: TGTGCCAGCAGCTTTGGGGCCTCAGGGAGCTCCTATAATTCACCCCTCCACTTT. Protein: CASSFGASGSSYNSPLHF.